This paragraph covers one T cell receptor beta chain sequence. These data belong to a study of shared clonotypes between healthy human individuals. The method was immunoSEQ multiplex PCR; TCRdb's version includes in-frame clones alone and lacks a portion of them. This table has fewer than 1 million clones, about 96% appearing once. Trimming took 4 bases from V and 5 from J; bases not matched to a gene: 11. Germline values: CDR1 MNHNY, CDR2 SVGAGI (reference sequence). The length of the CDR3 is 16 residues. It was CD45RO-negative cells, positively selected for CCR7, that made up naive CD8 cells, with terminally differentiated effector memory CD45RA+ cells excluded.

The specimen sequenced was naive CD8+ T cells sorted from blood. The source of this sequence is a man younger than 45 in good health. This chain connects TRBV6-6 to TRBJ2-3; the match to TRBD2 covers 8 bases. CDR3 in amino acids: CASSSLGAGVQDTQYF. In DNA form, the CDR3 reads TGTGCCAGCAGTTCTCTCGGAGCGGGAGTACAAGATACGCAGTATTTT.